This TCR beta chain was retrieved from a study of blood T cell repertoires in COVID-19. The CDR3 is 15 residues long. Looked up from germline, CDR1 is KGHSH and CDR2 is LQKENI. After removal of 6 bases from V and 6 bases from J, the junction contained 7 bases not matched to a gene. In the case of this clone: This sample also contains other DNA sequences that code for the same CDR3.

Profiled with immunoSEQ multiplex PCR; TCRdb holds only in-frame clones, not every one. The sample carries around 500,000 clones, approximately 83% recorded once. The source is a human donor in a cohort sampled during active COVID-19. The sequenced sample consisted of peripheral blood. This chain links TRBV18 with TRBJ2-3; the match to TRBD2 covers 12 bases. CDR3 in DNA: TGTGCCAGCTCGCCTGGACTAGCGGGGACTGATACGCAGTATTTT. It translates to CASSPGLAGTDTQYF.